This TCR beta chain was sequenced during a study of shared clonotypes between healthy human individuals. Findings and caveats of the study: Memory subsets generally showed smaller estimated richness than naive subsets did.

Sequenced by immunoSEQ multiplex PCR; TCRdb stores in-frame clones only, minus some. The repertoire includes more than 2 million clones, 95% of them detected once, and around 0.13% sits in the top ten. The germline CDR1 and CDR2 sequences are SNHLY and FYNNEI. V was cut by 7 bases and J by 4 bases, with 19 bases left in between. This CDR3 comprises 15 residues. Concerning this clone itself: What it binds is not known.

Sample: naive CD4+ T cells sorted from blood. Subset defined: CD45RA+ positively selected. The source is a man between 18 and 29 years old in good health. This sequence joins TRBV2 and TRBJ1-1, with D tentatively TRBD1 (5 bases). The chain's CDR3 is CASIPRIRGGTEAFF. The CDR3 DNA follows: TGTGCCAGCATCCCACGCATCCGGGGGGGCACTGAAGCTTTCTTT.